What follows are 32 T cell receptor beta chains derived from one specimen sequenced in a study of Tregs in tolerant kidney transplant recipients. Some clones are missing from TCRdb's copy, which holds only in-frame ones; the method was immunoSEQ multiplex PCR. The profile shows 80,000 to 90,000 clones, roughly nine tenths of them singletons. Material: CD8+ T cells from blood. Source of these receptors: a human donor in good health.

This chain uses TRBV5-4 with TRBJ2-3; 10 nucleotides agree with TRBD2. CDR3 size: 15 residues. Trimming at V came to 4 bases and at J to 2 bases, leaving 4 bases not matched to a gene. Germline CDR1 SGHNT, CDR2 YYREEE (reference sequence). Written as DNA, the CDR3 is TGTGCCAGCAGCCCAGGGACTAGCGTCACAGATACGCAGTATTTT. It encodes CASSPGTSVTDTQYF.

The rearrangement uses TRBV27 and TRBJ2-2, with D unclear. Germline-derived CDR1 and CDR2 are MNHEY and SMNVEV (reference sequence). V was cut by 3 bases and J by 6 bases, with 11 bases left in between. This CDR3 has 14 amino acids. CDR3 amino acids: CASSFSNSAGELFF. In DNA form, the CDR3 reads TGTGCCAGCAGTTTTTCTAACTCGGCCGGGGAGCTGTTTTTT.

This sequence joins TRBV27 and TRBJ2-7; 10 bases map to TRBD1. Germline CDR1 and CDR2: MNHEY and SMNVEV (reference sequence). The CDR3 runs to 14 residues. J gave up 4 bases and V 6 bases, and 6 bases lay outside the gene matches. The CDR3 here is CASSHRQGAYEQYF. In DNA, the CDR3 is TGTGCCAGCAGCCACCGACAGGGGGCTTACGAGCAGTACTTC.

The V gene is TRBV19, the J gene TRBJ2-3, with 9 nucleotides matching TRBD1. The trim removed 3 bases at V and 8 bases at J, leaving 15 bases unmatched. Germline CDR1 LNHDA, CDR2 SQIVND (reference sequence). The CDR3 length is 17 residues. CDR3 protein: CASSIGPGQGLGGTQYF. The CDR3 DNA reads TGTGCCAGTAGTATCGGTCCGGGACAGGGTTTGGGGGGTACGCAGTATTTT.

The chain couples TRBV27 to TRBJ2-7, with a tentative D call TRBD2 (6 bases). Germline assignment: CDR1 MNHEY and CDR2 SMNVEV (reference sequence). V lost 1 base and J lost 3, with 7 bases in between. The CDR3 loop spans 13 amino acids. The CDR3: CASSLWGGYEQYF. The CDR3 DNA reads TGTGCCAGCAGTTTATGGGGAGGCTACGAGCAGTACTTC.

This chain joins TRBV6-5 and TRBJ2-7; possible D gene TRBD2, 5 bases. The ends were cut back, 5 bases at V and 0 bases at J, with 14 bases in the middle. This CDR3 is 15 amino acids long. CDR1 is MNHEY, CDR2 SVGAGI, per germline. The CDR3 DNA is TGTGCCAGCAGTCACGGACTCTTGAGCTCCTACGAGCAGTACTTC. It is translated as CASSHGLLSSYEQYF.

This sequence joins TRBV27 and TRBJ2-7; 7 bases line up with TRBD2. V gave up 7 bases and J gave up 2 bases; unmatched junction bases: 2. Germline assignment: CDR1 MNHEY and CDR2 SMNVEV (reference sequence). The CDR3 loop spans 12 amino acids. The CDR3 bases are TGTGCCAGCATGGGAGGGGCCTACGAGCAGTACTTC. Translated, it gives CASMGGAYEQYF.

This chain joins TRBV5-8 and TRBJ1-1; D possibly corresponds to TRBD1 (6 bases). Per germline, CDR1 SGHTS and CDR2 YDEGEE. The CDR3 consists of 14 residues. The ends were cut back, 3 bases at V and 7 bases at J, with 16 bases in the middle. DNA of the CDR3: TGTGCCAGCAGCTCCGGAGGGGAGGGGGGTGAAGCTTTCTTT. This sequence encodes CASSSGGEGGEAFF.

The chain has TRBV5-1 and TRBJ1-4; 11 bases line up with TRBD1. CDR1 and CDR2 (germline): SGHRS, YFSETQ. V was pared by 0 bases and J by 6 bases, with 1 base of the junction left unmatched. This CDR3 has 15 amino acids. The CDR3: CASSLEGQGDEKLFF. The CDR3 coding sequence is TGCGCCAGCAGCTTGGAGGGACAGGGGGATGAAAAACTGTTTTTT. The whole variable domain, remainder taken from reference TRBV5-1 and TRBJ1-4, is KAGVTQTPRYLIKTRGQQVTLSCSPISGHRSVSWYQQTPGQGLQFLFEYFSETQRNKGNFPGRFSGRQFSNSRSEMNVSTLELGDSALYLCASSLEGQGDEKLFFGSGTQLSVL.

This chain connects TRBV5-1 to TRBJ1-1; D gene ambiguous. The CDR3 is 13 residues long. V was clipped by 0 bases and J by 8 bases, with 11 bases between them. Germline V gene lookup returns CDR1 SGHRS and CDR2 YFSETQ. The CDR3: CASSLGGFFEAFF. The CDR3 DNA follows: TGCGCCAGCAGCTTGGGGGGATTTTTCGAAGCTTTCTTT.

J is TRBJ1-1 and V is TRBV6-5; D is unresolved. Germline CDR1 MNHEY, CDR2 SVGAGI. The CDR3 contains 14 residues. With 3 bases removed from V and 7 bases from J, the gap between germline ends came to 15 bases. The CDR3 sequence: CASSYSTRSLEAFF. CDR3 DNA: TGTGCCAGCAGTTATTCGACAAGGTCTCTTGAAGCTTTCTTT.

The chain employs TRBV7-8 and TRBJ2-3; 7 bases are a match to TRBD2. The CDR3 has 16 residues. With 4 bases clipped from V and 2 bases from J, the junction kept 9 bases outside the gene matches. Germline V gene data show CDR1 as SGHVS and CDR2 as FQNEAQ. CDR3 nucleotide sequence: TGTGCCAGCAGCTCCCTTGGCGGGGACTACACAGATACGCAGTATTTT. Amino acids: CASSSLGGDYTDTQYF.

The rearrangement uses TRBV19 and TRBJ2-1; 7 bases are shared with TRBD2. CDR1 LNHDA and CDR2 SQIVND come from the germline V gene (reference sequence). The CDR3 covers 16 residues. Losses at the gene ends were 0 bases for V and 8 bases for J; bases not matched to a gene: 10. The CDR3 DNA reads as TGTGCCAGTAGTATAGATTTGGGGGAGGGCCGGCATGAGCAGTTCTTC. It codes for CASSIDLGEGRHEQFF.

The J gene is TRBJ2-5, the V gene TRBV6-5; TRBD2 aligns across 13 bases. The CDR3 extends over 15 amino acids. From germline, CDR1 is MNHEY and CDR2 SVGAGI. Unmatched junction bases numbered 0, after V lost 0 bases and J lost 5 bases. CDR3 DNA: TGTGCCAGCAGTTACTCGACTAGCGGGGGGGAGACCCAGTACTTC. Translation gives CASSYSTSGGETQYF.

In this sample, this clone turned up once. The chain recombines TRBV30 with TRBJ2-7, with D possibly matching TRBD1 (6 bases). CDR3 length: 11 amino acids. Germline V gene data show CDR1 as GTSNPN and CDR2 as SVGIG (reference sequence). Between the trimmed V and J ends, which lost 4 bases and 6 bases, there was a span of 10 bases. The CDR3 region has the DNA TGTGCCTGGAATACAGGGACCGAGCAGTACTTC. The encoded protein is CAWNTGTEQYF.

V is TRBV19 and J is TRBJ1-1, with unresolved D. Germline V gene sequence: CDR1 LNHDA, CDR2 SQIVND (reference sequence). V dropped 4 bases and J dropped 8 bases, with 11 bases sitting between them. The CDR3 length is 12 residues. In DNA form, the CDR3 reads TGTGCCAGTAGTACCATAACCCTCGAAGCTTTCTTT. This translates into CASSTITLEAFF.

The V gene is TRBV27, the J gene TRBJ1-1; D not certain. CDR3 length equals 13 residues. CDR1 and CDR2 (germline): MNHEY, SMNVEV (reference sequence). Trimming removed 4 bases at V and 0 bases at J, with 6 bases between. The CDR3 spells CASSSGMNTEAFF. The CDR3 region has the DNA TGTGCCAGCAGTTCCGGTATGAACACTGAAGCTTTCTTT.

This chain uses TRBV7-9 with TRBJ2-4; D call uncertain. CDR3 length: 12 amino acids. The germline gives CDR1 SEHNR, CDR2 FQNEAQ (reference sequence). V lost 5 bases to trimming and J lost 9 bases, with 11 bases between them. The CDR3 spells CASSLDPGIQYF. CDR3 in DNA: TGTGCCAGCAGCCTCGACCCCGGCATTCAGTACTTC.

This clone occurred a few times. The DNA of the CDR3 is TGTGCCAGCAGCCGGGACAGGGGGCTCCACGAGCAGTACTTC. This codes for CASSRDRGLHEQYF. V usage is TRBV27 and J usage is TRBJ2-7; TRBD1 matches at 12 bases. V shed 6 bases, J shed 5 bases, and the junction held 5 bases outside the gene matches. The germline gives CDR1 MNHEY, CDR2 SMNVEV (reference sequence). The CDR3 sequence is 14 residues long.

In DNA form, the CDR3 reads TGTGCCAGCAGTTACTCGAGCGGGAGCTACAATGAGCAGTTCTTC. Its translation: CASSYSSGSYNEQFF. This chain links TRBV6-5 with TRBJ2-1; 8 bases agree with TRBD2. The CDR3 contains 15 residues. V dropped 0 bases and J dropped 3; count of bases not matched to a gene: 1. Germline V CDR1 and CDR2: MNHEY, SVGAGI.

A single count supports this clone. J is TRBJ2-2 and V is TRBV19, with D possibly TRBD1 on 5 matching bases. CDR3 length equals 17 residues. V was shortened by 4 bases and J by 1 base, with 16 bases between the two germline ends. Germline V gene sequence: CDR1 LNHDA, CDR2 SQIVND (reference sequence). The CDR3 loop reads CASSRPTESENTGELFF. CDR3 nucleotide sequence: TGTGCCAGTAGTAGACCGACAGAATCAGAGAACACCGGGGAGCTGTTTTTT.

In its sample, this clone was seen once. The chain is built from TRBV7-9 and TRBJ2-3; the D call may be TRBD1 or TRBD2 (6 bases each). V lost 2 bases, J lost 0 bases, and 15 bases lay in between. Germline values: CDR1 SEHNR, CDR2 FQNEAQ (reference sequence). CDR3 length equals 17 residues. CDR3 coding DNA: TGTGCCAGCAGCTTAAGTAACGGGGGCAGTAGCACAGATACGCAGTATTTT. This codes for CASSLSNGGSSTDTQYF.

This clone was observed a few times. This chain joins TRBV7-9 and TRBJ2-7; no clear D gene. The CDR3 runs 12 residues. Trimming took off 3 bases at V and 5 bases at J, with 8 bases between the two ends. Germline loops: CDR1 SEHNR, CDR2 FQNEAQ (reference sequence). CDR3 DNA: TGTGCCAGCAGCTTTTGGAGCGACGAGCAGTACTTC. Encoded protein: CASSFWSDEQYF.

The chain carries TRBV13 and TRBJ1-1; the D is unclear. The V gene lost 5 bases and the J gene lost 3 bases, with 13 bases spanning the gap. CDR3 length equals 14 residues. CDR1 is PRHDT and CDR2 is FYEKMQ in the germline V gene (reference sequence). For the CDR3, the DNA is TGTGCCAGCAGCCCCGGGCCACTTTACACTGAAGCTTTCTTT. This sequence encodes CASSPGPLYTEAFF.

The chain couples TRBV13 to TRBJ2-7, with 9 bases matching TRBD1. Germline loops: CDR1 PRHDT, CDR2 FYEKMQ (reference sequence). The ends lost 5 bases at V and 1 base at J; junction bases unmatched: 9. The CDR3 has 16 amino acids. CDR3 in DNA: TGTGCCAGCAGCCACACCCGGACAGGGGCTTCCTACGAGCAGTACTTC. This codes for CASSHTRTGASYEQYF.

This rearrangement joins TRBV5-6 to TRBJ1-1, with a possible D match to TRBD1 (6 bases). Trimming removed 4 bases at V and 2 bases at J, with 18 bases between. Per germline, CDR1 SGHDT and CDR2 YYEEEE. This CDR3 spans 16 amino acids. CDR3 sequence: CASSLGLGGLNTEAFF. Here the CDR3 DNA reads TGTGCCAGCAGCCTGGGTTTGGGGGGCTTAAACACTGAAGCTTTCTTT.

This clone has just one count. This chain connects TRBV5-1 to TRBJ2-7, with 8 positions matching TRBD2. Germline assignment: CDR1 SGHRS and CDR2 YFSETQ. J lost 2 bases, V lost 4 bases, and 2 bases had no gene match. The CDR3 runs to 13 residues. Here the CDR3 reads CASSAGLAYEQYF. The CDR3 DNA follows: TGCGCCAGCAGCGCGGGACTAGCCTACGAGCAGTACTTC. Full variable domain (rest looked up from reference TRBV5-1 and TRBJ2-7): KAGVTQTPRYLIKTRGQQVTLSCSPISGHRSVSWYQQTPGQGLQFLFEYFSETQRNKGNFPGRFSGRQFSNSRSEMNVSTLELGDSALYLCASSAGLAYEQYFGPGTRLTVT.

The chain is built from TRBV14 and TRBJ2-2; 8 bases match TRBD2. The V and J ends lost 4 bases and 5 bases, in that order; junction bases with no gene match: 9. Germline V gives CDR1 SGHDN, CDR2 FVKESK. This CDR3 has 16 amino acids. CDR3 in amino acids: CASSLWTASGTGELFF. The CDR3 DNA follows: TGTGCCAGCAGCCTATGGACGGCTAGCGGGACCGGGGAGCTGTTTTTT. Full variable domain (remainder filled in from reference TRBV14 and TRBJ2-2): EAGVTQFPSHSVIEKGQTVTLRCDPISGHDNLYWYRRVMGKEIKFLLHFVKESKQDESGMPNNRFLAERTGGTYSTLKVQPAELEDSGVYFCASSLWTASGTGELFFGEGSRLTVL.

The chain carries TRBV28 and TRBJ1-2, with TRBD1 matching over 10 bases. This CDR3 region has 16 residues. Germline V gene lookup returns CDR1 MDHEN and CDR2 SYDVKM. The V segment lost 2 bases and the J segment 2 bases; nucleotides outside the gene matches: 5. The CDR3 bases are TGTGCCAGCAGTTTAGTGGTGGGACAGGGGAACTATGGCTACACCTTC. Its translation: CASSLVVGQGNYGYTF.

V and J are TRBV7-8 and TRBJ2-2; D possibly uses TRBD1 or TRBD2 (5 bases each). The CDR3 totals 15 residues. Trimming took off 2 bases at V and 3 bases at J, with 10 bases between the two ends. CDR1 is SGHVS and CDR2 is FQNEAQ in the germline V gene. Here the CDR3 reads CASSLKGTYTGELFF. CDR3 DNA sequence: TGTGCCAGCAGCTTAAAAGGGACGTACACCGGGGAGCTGTTTTTT.

The chain links TRBV5-4 to TRBJ2-1; possibly TRBD2 for D (7 bases). The germline CDR1 and CDR2 sequences are SGHNT and YYREEE (reference sequence). The CDR3 is 12 amino acids. V was trimmed by 3 bases and J by 10 bases, leaving 11 bases between them. CDR3 in amino acids: CASSWGGHEQFF. DNA for the CDR3: TGTGCCAGCAGCTGGGGGGGGCACGAGCAGTTCTTC.

Of note for this clone: Additional DNA sequences in this sample encode the identical CDR3. The chain uses TRBV6-5 and TRBJ2-7; D is possibly TRBD1 or TRBD2 (6 bases each). This CDR3 region has 15 residues. V was pared by 2 bases and J by 1 base, with 12 bases between. The germline V gene encodes CDR1 MNHEY and CDR2 SVGAGI. CDR3: CASSYGGQGSYEQYF. As DNA, the CDR3 is TGTGCCAGCAGTTACGGAGGGCAGGGGTCCTACGAGCAGTACTTC.